These 5 T cell receptor beta chains share one sample of origin, sequenced in a study of T-cell reconstitution after alpha-beta-depleted transplantation in children. As it was prepared, the TCRbeta library received unique molecular identifiers. TCRdb independently ran MiXCR on the PCR reads; one entry per CDR3 protein. The table has about 600,000 distinct CDR3 sequences, under 15% seen once; the top ten hold approximately 2.1%. The sequences come from PBMCs, mostly from graft donor cells, collected 360 days after TCRalphabeta/CD19-depleted stem cell transplant. The receptors were sampled from a male patient under 18 who had a stem cell transplant for acute myeloid leukemia, so the T cells may come from the graft donor.

The chain recombines TRBV12-3 or TRBV12-4 with TRBJ2-7, with TRBD2 identical over 13 bases. This CDR3 region has 17 residues. V lost 4 bases and J lost 3; bases outside the gene matches: 9. The CDR3 spells CASSSPGLAGFSYEQYF. The CDR3 DNA reads TGTGCCAGCAGTTCCCCGGGACTAGCGGGATTTAGCTACGAGCAGTACTTC.

This clonotype has more than one count but fewer than ten. The rearrangement joins TRBV11-2 to TRBJ2-7, with 8 positions matching TRBD2. This CDR3 is 14 amino acids long. Germline loops: CDR1 SGHAT, CDR2 FQNNGV. V trimming: 0 bases; J trimming: 11 bases; junction bases outside the gene matches: 9. In DNA, the CDR3 is TGTGCCAGCAGCTTAGATCCCATAGCGGGGATGGAGTACTTC. Encoded protein: CASSLDPIAGMEYF. Using reference TRBV11-2 and TRBJ2-7 for the parts outside the CDR3, the full variable domain is EAGVAQSPRYKIIEKRQSVAFWCNPISGHATLYWYQQILGQGPKLLIQFQNNGVVDDSQLPKDRFSAERLKGVDSTLKIQPAKLEDSAVYLCASSLDPIAGMEYFGPGTRLTVT.

The chain employs TRBV19 and TRBJ2-1; tentatively, D is TRBD2 (5 bases). The CDR3 runs 14 residues. The germline CDR1 and CDR2 sequences are LNHDA and SQIVND (reference sequence). The V end lost 7 bases, the J end lost 5 bases, and 15 bases lay between the germline ends. CDR3 residues: CASIAGGNNNEQFF. The CDR3 DNA is TGTGCCAGTATTGCAGGAGGTAACAACAATGAGCAGTTCTTC.

This clonotype was seen a few times. The chain links TRBV11-2 to TRBJ2-7, with 7 nucleotides matching TRBD1. This CDR3 spans 13 amino acids. V dropped 5 bases and J dropped 3; count of bases not matched to a gene: 4. Germline lookup yields CDR1 SGHAT and CDR2 FQNNGV. CDR3 in amino acids: CASSPTGRYEQYF. CDR3 sequence (DNA): TGTGCCAGCAGCCCGACAGGGCGCTACGAGCAGTACTTC.

This clonotype was recorded a few times. The chain recombines TRBV10-3 with TRBJ2-1; D assignment may be TRBD1 or TRBD2 (6 bases each). The CDR3 runs 15 residues. V lost 3 bases and J lost 2, with 11 bases in between. Germline CDR1 and CDR2: ENHRY and SYGVKD. The CDR3 loop is CAISDGGGTYNEQFF. In nucleotides, the CDR3 is TGTGCCATCAGTGACGGAGGGGGAACCTACAATGAGCAGTTCTTC.